This T cell receptor beta chain was observed in a study of vaccination effects on CD4 cells after COVID-19 (dated by TCRdb to between 2021 and 2024). For the study in its entirety: Two doses of either the BNT162b2 or the mRNA-1273 mRNA SARS-CoV-2 vaccine were administered to participants. The study compared SARS-CoV-2 spike-specific CD4+ TCR repertoires before and after mRNA vaccination in COVID-19 convalescent patients and infection-naive vaccine recipients. A total of around eleven COVID-19 convalescent patients and a handful of SARS-CoV-2-naive healthy vaccine recipients were included in the full study. Cultures from other donors in the study were sequenced using the Oncomine TCR Beta short-read assay on an Illumina iSeq 100.

Overall study results and their limits: The study was limited by a small number of convalescent patients, and early post-infection timepoints were lacking. Among healthy vaccine recipients, nearly all vaccine-induced clones were SARS-CoV-2 mono-reactive, and just 1 of 255 was cross-reactive with common cold coronaviruses. At late post-vaccination timepoints, both infection-induced and vaccine-induced clones showed marked clonal contraction, consistent with waning T cell responses.

To prepare the library, the immunoSEQ multiplex PCR assay was applied. DNA from the CD4+ T cells that had been cultured and isolated underwent TCR beta CDR3 sequencing. Per the source publication's procedure: Non-productive TCR sequences were discarded, and reads were trimmed to the CDR3 region, with only CDR3s of 7 or more amino acids retained. The MANAFEST web app was used to identify antigen-specific clonotypes by comparing expansion in peptide wells with expansion in reference cultures. Positive clones required FDR<0.05 expansion versus reference and all other wells, odds ratio above 5, and frequency above 0.1% in two replicate wells. Clonotypes significantly expanded in SARS-CoV-2 spike wells and in at least one common cold coronavirus spike condition were defined as cross-reactive. CDR3 similarity was assessed by Levenshtein distance using the stringdist R package, and unrooted trees were constructed with ape in R 3.6.1. In its TCRdb copy, this immuneACCESS table keeps in-frame sequences only and misses some clones. Where compared with another copy, unresolved V genes explain less than half of these, and the others have no known cause. The V and J calls and clone size are taken from that table; D and trimming were inferred from the DNA. For this sample the table gives 78,000 or so clones, of which about 78% were detected only once. The ten largest clones represent about 10% of the sample.

To identify antigen-specific CD4+ T cell clonotypes by their expansion, the ViraFEST assay first stimulated PBMC with viral peptide pools and then applied TCR sequencing. After around ten days of culture, CD4+ T cells were isolated with the EasySep CD4+ T cell isolation kit. Healthy vaccine recipients had no prior SARS-CoV-2 infection, confirmed by negative nucleocapsid antibodies before and after vaccination. Each well held around 1.9 million PBMC cultured in IMDM containing 5% human AB serum, about 10 IU/ml IL-2 and gentamicin, along with approximately 10 ug/ml peptides. Half of the culture medium was replaced with fresh IL-2-containing medium on days 3 and 7. Unless noted otherwise, every peptide stimulation condition was grown in triplicate wells. Using Ficoll-Paque Plus gradient centrifugation, PBMC were separated from whole blood and then either used fresh or cryopreserved at -140C. The overlapping peptide pools covered the spike proteins of SARS-CoV-2 as well as those of the common cold coronaviruses HCoV-NL63, HCoV-OC43 and HCoV-229E. Genomic DNA was extracted from cultured CD4+ T cells with the QIAamp micro DNA kit.

Concerning this clone: Its target antigen remains unknown. Base qualities are not provided; no much larger clone lies one nucleotide away.

Sequencing was performed on CD4+ T cells from PBMCs cultured with SARS-CoV-2 spike peptides, taken before COVID-19 vaccination. The cell subset or site label for this specimen denotes: SARS-CoV-2 spike overlapping peptide pool stimulation. This clonotype was sampled from a human donor who received a COVID-19 vaccine.

The nucleotide sequence reads as follows: TGTGCCAGCAGCTTGTCGGCAGGGGCTAACTATGGCTACACCTTC. It specifies CASSLSAGANYGYTF. The V and J genes are TRBV5-4 and TRBJ1-2; matching of 6 bases hints at TRBD1 as the D gene. V is pared back by 1 base and J by 0 bases, with 10 bases lying between the germline termini. The CDR3 measures 15 amino acids from cysteine to phenylalanine. Solely the CDR3 DNA is kept, with 45 bases framed from the first base. Sequences SGHNT (CDR1) and YYREEE (CDR2) are obtained from the germline V gene (reference sequence).